A single sample gave rise to the 10 T cell receptor beta chains below, sequenced in a study of T cell clonotyping in hematopoietic cell transplantation. Clones were sequenced by immunoSEQ multiplex PCR, and TCRdb holds only the in-frame ones, with some missing. The repertoire holds some 30,000 clones, 92% seen once, with about 11% in the top ten. The specimen was PBMCs, collected 100 days after allogeneic stem cell transplant. These receptors originate from a female patient in her fifties who had an allogeneic stem cell transplant from a related donor, so the T cells may come from the graft donor. Some clones in this sample may be carry-over from other donors' samples.

The chain recombines TRBV10-3 with TRBJ1-2, with D possibly being TRBD1 (5 bases). Trimming cost V 6 bases and J 4 bases, with 15 bases left between them. This CDR3 is built from 14 residues. Germline CDR1 is ENHRY and CDR2 is SYGVKD. The CDR3 sequence: CAIRPSGQGYGYTF. The CDR3 nucleotides are TGTGCCATCAGGCCATCAGGGCAAGGCTATGGCTACACCTTC.

The CDR3 region is CASSLGLTDGYTF. Written as DNA, the CDR3 is TGTGCCAGCAGCTTGGGCCTAACCGATGGCTACACCTTC. The chain recombines TRBV5-6 with TRBJ1-2, with unresolved D. CDR3 size: 13 residues. The V and J ends lost 0 bases and 6 bases respectively, with 9 bases between them. Germline V lookup: CDR1 SGHDT, CDR2 YYEEEE.

The J gene is TRBJ2-3, the V gene TRBV6-5; 14 positions agree with TRBD2. V lost 3 bases and J lost 5; bases outside the gene matches: 4. This CDR3 contains 16 residues. The V gene's germline CDR1 is MNHEY and CDR2 SVGAGI. DNA for the CDR3: TGTGCCAGCAGTTATCGACTAGCGGGGGGGCAAGATACGCAGTATTTT. It codes for CASSYRLAGGQDTQYF.

V is TRBV6-6 and J is TRBJ1-5; unclear D gene. Trimming stripped 6 bases from V and 5 bases from J, with 17 bases between. This CDR3 is 15 amino acids long. The germline V gene has CDR1 MNHNY and CDR2 SVGAGI (reference sequence). The CDR3: CASSRTRLRDQPQHF. In DNA, the CDR3 is TGTGCCAGCAGCCGGACCAGACTTAGGGATCAGCCCCAGCATTTT.

The chain carries TRBV5-1 and TRBJ1-2, with D tentatively TRBD1 (5 bases). The CDR3 extends over 15 amino acids. The V gene's germline CDR1 is SGHRS and CDR2 YFSETQ. The V gene lost 0 bases and the J gene lost 4 bases, with 13 bases spanning the gap. This CDR3 is CASSLVEGRGYGYTF. The CDR3 nucleotides read TGCGCCAGCAGCTTGGTTGAGGGGCGCGGCTATGGCTACACCTTC.

V gene TRBV4-3 combines with J gene TRBJ1-3, with 8 nucleotides matching TRBD1. This CDR3 contains 17 residues. Losses at the gene ends were 3 bases for V and 1 base for J; bases not matched to a gene: 8. Germline CDR1 reads LGHNA; CDR2 reads YSLEER. The CDR3 DNA reads as TGCGCCAGCAGCCAGTCCGACAGGGGAATTTCTGGAAACACCATATATTTT. This codes for CASSQSDRGISGNTIYF.

The rearrangement uses TRBV5-4 and TRBJ2-3; a weak D match, TRBD2 (6 bases). The length of the CDR3 is 14 residues. From germline, CDR1 is SGHNT and CDR2 YYREEE (reference sequence). Trimming pared 4 bases from V and 1 base from J, leaving 10 bases between. The CDR3 region is CASSPRLGTDTQYF. CDR3 DNA: TGTGCCAGCAGCCCGCGACTAGGCACAGATACGCAGTATTTT.

The chain uses TRBV5-1 and TRBJ1-1; D not certain. Trimming removed 0 bases from V and 4 bases from J, with 7 bases in between. Germline V lookup: CDR1 SGHRS, CDR2 YFSETQ. The CDR3 runs to 13 residues. Here the CDR3 DNA reads TGCGCCAGCAGCTTGGGGAGGGCCACTGAAGCTTTCTTT. Translated, it gives CASSLGRATEAFF. The full variable domain, with the rest looked up from reference TRBV5-1 and TRBJ1-1, is KAGVTQTPRYLIKTRGQQVTLSCSPISGHRSVSWYQQTPGQGLQFLFEYFSETQRNKGNFPGRFSGRQFSNSRSEMNVSTLELGDSALYLCASSLGRATEAFFGQGTRLTVV.

The chain links TRBV7-9 to TRBJ2-7; 8 bases line up with TRBD1. The germline CDR1 and CDR2 sequences are SEHNR and FQNEAQ (reference sequence). Trimming at V came to 5 bases and at J to 7 bases, leaving 7 bases not matched to a gene. The CDR3 loop spans 13 amino acids. The CDR3 sequence: CASSPADREEQYF. In DNA form, the CDR3 reads TGTGCCAGCAGCCCAGCGGACAGGGAGGAGCAGTACTTC.

With regard to this clone: This specimen includes other DNA sequences encoding the same CDR3. The J gene is TRBJ1-2, the V gene TRBV13; D is ambiguous. This CDR3 contains 13 residues. Germline lookup yields CDR1 PRHDT and CDR2 FYEKMQ (reference sequence). V gave up 4 bases and J gave up 4 bases, with 10 bases separating them. CDR3 residues: CASSSQLLYGYTF. CDR3 coding DNA: TGTGCCAGCAGCTCCCAATTGCTCTATGGCTACACCTTC.